This T cell receptor beta chain appears in the sequencing data of a study of blood T cell repertoires in COVID-19. Whole-study context: T cells, B-cell-depleted T cells, or PBMCs provided the cDNA or gDNA that served as material.

Measured with immunoSEQ multiplex PCR; TCRdb has only the in-frame clones, and not every one. The table has roughly 150,000 clones, approximately 81% seen once. Germline V CDR1 and CDR2: MNHNY, SVGAGI (reference sequence). The CDR3 totals 15 residues. V lost 8 bases and J lost 1, with 15 bases in between. The V gene is TRBV6-6, the J gene TRBJ1-5, with D perhaps TRBD1 (5 bases). Sequenced: peripheral blood. The clonotype was recovered from a woman aged 55-70 years with COVID-19, enrolled during active disease. DNA of the CDR3: TGTGCCAGCGGGGACGGGGGTCTGAGCAATCAGCCCCAGCATTTT. Encoded protein: CASGDGGLSNQPQHF.